This TCR beta chain was identified in a study of CD8 T cells in Susac syndrome. Broader study findings: As the study acknowledged, the number of individuals in its TCR sequencing and HLA analysis was relatively small.

TCR beta sequencing covered blood CD8+ and CD4+ T cells. TEMRA cells were FACS-enriched, and CD8+ and CD4+ T cells were isolated negatively. Trimming took off 3 bases at V and 5 bases at J, with 17 bases between the two ends. Germline CDR1 LNHDA, CDR2 SQIVND (reference sequence). This CDR3 has 15 amino acids. RNA amounts of about 0.5 to 1 ug underwent reverse transcription with random hexamers. The TCR beta CDR3 was amplified by immunoSEQ multiplex PCR across 54 Vbeta, 13 Jbeta. TCRdb ran MiXCR on the immunoSEQ multiplex PCR reads and lists one entry per CDR3 protein. The table has some 130,000 distinct CDR3 sequences, 90% to 95% seen once; the top ten hold around 0.12%. In the case of this clonotype: What it binds is unknown.

The J gene is TRBJ2-7, the V gene TRBV19; D perhaps matches TRBD1 (7 bases). The TCR comes from a human donor with multiple sclerosis. Sequenced sample: CD4+ T cells from PBMCs. The CDR3 sequence: CASSISPGGIDEQYF. CDR3 DNA sequence: TGTGCCAGTAGTATCTCGCCAGGGGGGATTGACGAGCAGTACTTC.